These 14 T cell receptor beta chains came from one sample sequenced in a study of blood T cells in healthy people across ages. It was with a sample-barcoded 5' primer and a J-beta primer mix that a second PCR of roughly 7 to 12 cycles was run. TCRdb redid the calling of the 5' RACE reads with MiXCR, one entry per CDR3 protein. There are under 850,000 distinct CDR3 sequences in the sample; about 37% occur only once, and 10% to 15% lies in the top ten. Material: blood. The receptors come from a man aged 18-30 years in good health.

This clonotype was observed a few times. The V and J genes are TRBV6-6 and TRBJ1-4; D is uncertain. The CDR3 length is 14 residues. Germline CDR1 and CDR2: MNHNY and SVGAGI (reference sequence). V lost 0 bases and J lost 3, with 5 bases in between. CDR3 nucleotides: TGTGCCAGCAGTTACTCGAGCCCTAATGAAAAACTGTTTTTT. Amino acid sequence: CASSYSSPNEKLFF.

This clonotype was counted a single time. The chain is built from TRBV29-1 and TRBJ1-2; D ambiguous. This CDR3 is 11 amino acids long. CDR1 and CDR2 (germline): SQVTM, ANQGSEA. V was clipped by 6 bases and J by 13 bases, with 18 bases between them. The CDR3, as DNA: TGCAGCGTCCCCATCAGGCAAGCCTTCACCTTC. Amino acid sequence: CSVPIRQAFTF.

This chain links TRBV6-6 with TRBJ2-5; the D is unclear. V lost 5 bases and J 6 bases, leaving 13 bases between the germline ends. CDR1 is MNHNY, CDR2 SVGAGI, per germline (reference sequence). This CDR3 has 13 residues. The CDR3 here is CASSDGPQKTQYF. CDR3 in DNA: TGTGCCAGCAGTGACGGACCGCAGAAGACCCAGTACTTC.

This clonotype showed up just a few times. CDR3 sequence reads: CASSLRLMSVQETQYF. Here the CDR3 DNA reads TGCGCCAGCAGCCTGAGGTTGATGTCAGTTCAAGAGACCCAGTACTTC. The chain is built from TRBV5-1 and TRBJ2-5; the D is unclear. Trimming cost V 4 bases and J 2 bases, with 18 bases left between them. The CDR3 is made up of 16 amino acids. CDR1 is SGHRS and CDR2 is YFSETQ in the germline V gene.

As concerns this clonotype: One junction end disagrees with the germline gene, perhaps due to a read error. This chain connects TRBV5-1 to TRBJ1-4; 10 bases are shared with TRBD1. Germline V gene lookup returns CDR1 SGHRS and CDR2 YFSETQ. CDR3 length: 17 amino acids. The CDR3 region is CASSSTGTGATNEKLFF. DNA of the CDR3: TGCGCCAGCAGCTCCACTGGGACAGGGGCGACTAACGAAAAACTGTTTTTT.

The CDR3 here is CASSQGMVAGYKFF. In DNA form, the CDR3 reads TGTGCCAGCAGCCAAGGAATGGTCGCAGGGTATAAGTTCTTC. The V gene is TRBV4-2, the J gene TRBJ2-1, with D perhaps matching TRBD1 (5 bases). The germline CDR1 and CDR2 sequences are LGHNA and YNFKEQ. CDR3 length equals 14 residues. The germline V and J ends were trimmed by 1 base and 14 bases, with 18 bases remaining between them.

This clonotype occurred a few times. The rearrangement joins TRBV7-9 to TRBJ2-3; 7 bases are a match to TRBD2. This CDR3 is 15 amino acids long. With 4 bases clipped from V and 6 bases from J, the junction kept 10 bases outside the gene matches. CDR1 SEHNR and CDR2 FQNEAQ come from the germline V gene (reference sequence). CDR3 region: CASSWRSGDTDTQYF. CDR3 in DNA: TGTGCCAGCAGCTGGAGAAGCGGGGATACCGATACGCAGTATTTT. Full variable domain (remainder filled in from reference TRBV7-9 and TRBJ2-3): DTGVSQNPRHKITKRGQNVTFRCDPISEHNRLYWYRQTLGQGPEFLTYFQNEAQLEKSRLLSDRFSAERPKGSFSTLEIQRTEQGDSAMYLCASSWRSGDTDTQYFGPGTRLTVL.

In regard to this clonotype: A much larger clone differs by one base, so this may be a read error. The chain joins TRBV3-1 to TRBJ2-1; no reliable D call. Germline CDR1 and CDR2: LGHDT and YNNKEL (reference sequence). The CDR3 extends over 14 amino acids. As DNA, the CDR3 is TGTACCAGCAGCCGTGGGCTGGGTCACAATGAGCAGTTCTTC. Its translation is CTSSRGLGHNEQFF.

This clonotype has more than one count but fewer than ten. This chain connects TRBV27 to TRBJ2-1, with 7 bases fitting TRBD1. The CDR3 is made up of 15 amino acids. V shed 5 bases, J shed 4 bases, and the junction held 8 bases outside the gene matches. Per germline, CDR1 MNHEY and CDR2 SMNVEV (reference sequence). CDR3 bases: TGTGCCAGCAGTCACATGGACAGGCCATACAATGAGCAGTTCTTC. It encodes CASSHMDRPYNEQFF.

The chain combines TRBV25-1 with TRBJ2-3; weak D call: TRBD2 (7 bases). This CDR3 is 17 amino acids long. Germline V lookup: CDR1 MGHDK, CDR2 SYGVNS. V was cut by 5 bases and J by 0 bases, with 18 bases left in between. CDR3 DNA: TGTGCCAGCAGTCCTGGTGGGGGGGCCGGAAGCACAGATACGCAGTATTTT. Translation gives CASSPGGGAGSTDTQYF.

This clonotype was observed a single time. A much more abundant neighbour one base away suggests this may be a read error. The V gene is TRBV20-1, the J gene TRBJ2-3; the D is unclear. CDR1 is DFQATT, CDR2 SNEGSKA, per germline (reference sequence). The CDR3 is made up of 15 amino acids. The CDR3: CSASGWMSRRDAQYF. The CDR3, as DNA: TGCAGTGCTAGCGGGTGGATGAGCCGGCGAGATGCGCAGTATTTT.

The genes are TRBV14 and TRBJ1-2, with D perhaps matching TRBD1 (5 bases). CDR3 length: 15 amino acids. With 3 bases removed from V and 4 bases from J, the gap between germline ends came to 15 bases. Per the germline V gene, CDR1 is SGHDN and CDR2 is FVKESK. The DNA of the CDR3 is TGTGCCAGCAGCCAGGCTGCTGCAGGGCCCTATGGCTACACCTTC. Residues: CASSQAAAGPYGYTF.

This clonotype was observed a few times. The chain employs TRBV4-1 and TRBJ2-3; D gene ambiguous. The CDR3 is 16 amino acids. V lost 2 bases and J 1 base, leaving 13 bases between the germline ends. CDR1 is MGHRA and CDR2 is YSYEKL in the germline V gene. CDR3 amino acids: CASSQISLRGTDTQYF. The CDR3 DNA sequence: TGCGCCAGCAGCCAAATCTCTCTGCGTGGCACAGATACGCAGTATTTT.

V and J are TRBV6-6 and TRBJ1-1, with TRBD1 matching over 8 bases. The V and J ends lost 0 bases and 5 bases, in that order; junction bases with no gene match: 8. The CDR3 totals 16 residues. Germline CDR1 is MNHNY and CDR2 is SVGAGI (reference sequence). CDR3 protein: CASSYSARGLKTEAFF. Here the CDR3 DNA reads TGTGCCAGCAGTTACTCGGCCAGGGGGCTAAAGACTGAAGCTTTCTTT.